This T cell receptor (beta chain) was identified during a study of T-cell reconstitution after alpha-beta-depleted transplantation in children. CDR1 and CDR2 from the germline V gene are LGHDT and YNNKEL (reference sequence). After removal of 4 bases from V and 5 bases from J, the junction contained 11 bases not matched to a gene. The CDR3 spans 17 residues. This clonotype was observed many times. A library of TCRbeta sequences, prepared with unique molecular identifiers, was generated. TCRdb processed the PCR reads anew with MiXCR; each CDR3 protein has one entry. The table lists about 260,000 distinct CDR3 sequences, 6.5% to 9% of them singletons.

The sequence was collected from a male patient between 10 and 17 years old who had a stem cell transplant for acute lymphoblastic leukemia, so the T cells may come from the graft donor. Sequencing was performed on PBMCs, mostly from graft donor cells, taken 180 days after TCRalphabeta/CD19-depleted stem cell transplant. This rearrangement joins TRBV3-1 to TRBJ2-7, with 13 bases identical to TRBD2. The CDR3 DNA reads TGTGCCAGCAGCCGGATGGCCCCGGGACTAGCGGGAAACGAGCAGTACTTC. Protein sequence: CASSRMAPGLAGNEQYF.